This TCR beta chain is from a study of cytomegalovirus exposure and HLA in healthy donors. Study-wide results and caveats: The study flagged 150 to 200 TCR beta chains as cytomegalovirus-associated.

With 60 Vbeta and 13 Jbeta primers, the PCR was carried out. The table came from immunoSEQ multiplex PCR; TCRdb's copy has only in-frame clones and leaves some out. The sample records some 140,000 clones, approximately 77% being singletons. The CDR3 covers 17 residues. Germline loops: CDR1 MGHRA, CDR2 YSYEKL. Trimming at V came to 3 bases and at J to 0 bases, leaving 5 bases not matched to a gene. For this clone: Its target is not known.

This rearrangement joins TRBV4-1 to TRBJ2-1, with 10 bases lining up with TRBD2. The material sequenced was PBMCs. The TCR comes from a woman aged 40 to 50 in good health and CMV-seronegative. CDR3 sequence (DNA): TGCGCCAGCAGCCATCTCCTAGCGGGGGCCTCCTACAATGAGCAGTTCTTC. Encoded protein: CASSHLLAGASYNEQFF.